This T cell receptor beta chain derives from a study of T cell repertoires in cytomegalovirus infection. Study-wide background: CMV epitopes that were recently identified and HLA-C-restricted were used alongside well-studied HLA-B-restricted ones. Both a matching HLA type and CMV infection were indicated by public TCR beta signatures.

Study-level results: CMV-specific TCR beta clonotypes restricted by HLA-C were the ones dominating the ex vivo response.

Comments on this clonotype: What it binds is not known.

The V end lost 6 bases, the J end lost 7 bases, and 22 bases lay between the germline ends. The CDR3 extends over 16 amino acids. CDR1 MNHEY and CDR2 SMNVEV come from the germline V gene (reference sequence). One entry per CDR3 protein, called by TCRdb with MiXCR from the reads. The sample yields about 500,000 distinct CDR3 sequences, roughly 34% seen once. The J gene is TRBJ2-1, the V gene TRBV27; D may be TRBD1 or TRBD2 (7 bases each). Sequences were derived from cultured PBMCs, sampled from culture after CMV antigen stimulation. The TCR sequence derives from a human donor in good health (CMV status not recorded). Some clones in this sample may be carry-over from other donors' samples. CDR3 DNA sequence: TGTGCCAGCAGGCCTAGAGGAGGCAGGGGGGGAAATGAGCAGTTCTTC. Protein product: CASRPRGGRGGNEQFF.